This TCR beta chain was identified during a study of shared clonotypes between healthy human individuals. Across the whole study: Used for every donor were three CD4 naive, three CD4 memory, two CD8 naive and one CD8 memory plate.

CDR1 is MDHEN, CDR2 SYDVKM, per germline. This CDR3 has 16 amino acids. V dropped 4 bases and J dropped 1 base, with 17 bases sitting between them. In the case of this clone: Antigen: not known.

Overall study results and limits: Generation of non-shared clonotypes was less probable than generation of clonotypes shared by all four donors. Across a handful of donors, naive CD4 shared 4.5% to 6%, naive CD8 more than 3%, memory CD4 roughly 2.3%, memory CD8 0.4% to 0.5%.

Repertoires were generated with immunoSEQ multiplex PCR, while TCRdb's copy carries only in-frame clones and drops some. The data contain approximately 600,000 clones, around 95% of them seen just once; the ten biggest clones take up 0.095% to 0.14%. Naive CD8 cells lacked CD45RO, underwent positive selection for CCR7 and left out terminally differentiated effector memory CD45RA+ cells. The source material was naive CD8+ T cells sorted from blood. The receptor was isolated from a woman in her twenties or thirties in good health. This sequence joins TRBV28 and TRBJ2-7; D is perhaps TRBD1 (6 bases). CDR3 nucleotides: TGTGCCAGCAGTTCCATCCGAAACAGGGATTCCTACGAGCAGTACTTC. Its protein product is CASSSIRNRDSYEQYF.